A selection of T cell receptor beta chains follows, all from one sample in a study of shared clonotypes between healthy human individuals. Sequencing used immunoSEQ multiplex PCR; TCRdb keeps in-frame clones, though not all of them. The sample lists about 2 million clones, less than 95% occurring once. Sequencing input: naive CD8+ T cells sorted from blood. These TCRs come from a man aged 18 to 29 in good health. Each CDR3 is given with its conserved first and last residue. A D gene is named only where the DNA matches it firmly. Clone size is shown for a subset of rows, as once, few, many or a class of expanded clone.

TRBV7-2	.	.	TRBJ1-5	TGTGCCAGCAGCTTAAGCAATCAGCCCCAGCATTTT	CASSLSNQPQHF
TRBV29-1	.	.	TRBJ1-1	TGCAGCGTTGAAGAGCGATGGGGAGGGAACACTGAAGCTTTCTTT	CSVEERWGGNTEAFF
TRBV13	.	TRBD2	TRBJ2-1	TGTGCCAGCAGCCTCGCTCCAAGGACTAGCGGATACAATGAGCAGTTCTTC	CASSLAPRTSGYNEQFF
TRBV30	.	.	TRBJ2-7	TGTGCCTACCAGACATTAACCTACGAGCAGTACTTC	CAYQTLTYEQYF
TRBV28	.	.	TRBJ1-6	TGTGCCAGCAGCGCTACAGGGCTTTCTAATTCACCCCTCCACTTT	CASSATGLSNSPLHF
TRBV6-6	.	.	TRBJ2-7	TGTGCCAGCAGTTACGGACCCTACGAGCAGTACTTC	CASSYGPYEQYF
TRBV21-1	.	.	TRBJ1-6	TGTGCCAGCAGCAAAATGCGTGACAGGGCCGTCAATTCACCCCTCCACTTT	CASSKMRDRAVNSPLHF
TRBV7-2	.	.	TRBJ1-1	TGTGCCAGCCTTCGGGCATGGAACACTGAAGCTTTCTTT	CASLRAWNTEAFF
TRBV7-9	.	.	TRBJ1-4	TGTGCCAGCAGCTACTCCGGGACATCTAATGAAAAACTGTTTTTT	CASSYSGTSNEKLFF
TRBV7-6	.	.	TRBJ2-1	TGTGCCAGCAGCTTAGTAGCGGAGAGTTACAATGAGCAGTTCTTC	CASSLVAESYNEQFF
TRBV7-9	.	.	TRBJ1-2	TGTGCCAGCAGCACCGAGTCGTCTGGGGGCTACACCTTC	CASSTESSGGYTF
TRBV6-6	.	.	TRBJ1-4	TGTGCCAGCAGTTACGCAGACTATGCAGAGGAAAAACTGTTTTTT	CASSYADYAEEKLFF
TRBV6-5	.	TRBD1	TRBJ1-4	TGTGCCAGCAGTTACCTGGGGACAGGCTATGAAAAACTGTTTTTT	CASSYLGTGYEKLFF
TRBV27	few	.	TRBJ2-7	TGTGCCAGCAGTTCGACCTACGAGCAGTACTTC	CASSSTYEQYF
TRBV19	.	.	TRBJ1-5	TGTGCCAGTAGTATCATGGATTATAGCAATCAGCCCCAGCATTTT	CASSIMDYSNQPQHF
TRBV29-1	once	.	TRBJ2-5	TGCAGCGTTGTCTGGCCGGAGGAGACCCAGTACTTC	CSVVWPEETQYF
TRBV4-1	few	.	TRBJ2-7	TGCGCCAGCAGCCAAGGAGGGGGCTACGAGCAGTACTTC	CASSQGGGYEQYF
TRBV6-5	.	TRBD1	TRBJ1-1	TGTGCCAGCAGTTACCATCGACAGGGGAACACTGAAGCTTTCTTT	CASSYHRQGNTEAFF
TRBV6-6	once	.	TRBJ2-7	TGTGCCAGCAGTTACTCGGAAGGGAGTACGTCAAGAGAGCAGTACTTC	CASSYSEGSTSREQYF